This TCR beta chain originates from a study of shared clonotypes between healthy human individuals. Looked up from germline, CDR1 is SGDLS and CDR2 is YYNGEE. The CDR3 extends over 16 amino acids. V was pared by 4 bases and J by 0 bases, with 7 bases of the junction left unmatched. Broader study findings: Among donors, clonotype sharing was expected to be affected by sequencing depth. Generally, naive subsets came out with larger estimated richness than memory subsets. Clonotypes that were shared across a handful of donors made up around 5% of naive CD4 clonotypes.

Deep-level assay runs were performed. Some clones are missing from TCRdb's copy, which holds only in-frame ones; the method was immunoSEQ multiplex PCR. The sample consists of 2 million to 2.5 million clones, approximately 96% of them appearing once. On this clone itself: Antigen specificity is unknown.

The rearrangement joins TRBV9 to TRBJ1-3; 7 positions agree with TRBD1. The TCR sequence derives from a man aged 18 to 29 in good health. Sequencing was done on a sample of naive CD4+ T cells sorted from blood. Subset specified: CD45RA+ positively selected. CDR3 in DNA: TGTGCCAGCAGCCCCAGGGAGGGGGCCTCTGGAAACACCATATATTTT. Amino acid sequence: CASSPREGASGNTIYF.